The 21 T cell receptor beta chains reported below all come from one sample, sequenced in a study of cytomegalovirus exposure and HLA in healthy donors. The PCR was carried out with 60 Vbeta primers and 13 Jbeta primers. The method was immunoSEQ multiplex PCR; TCRdb's version includes in-frame clones alone and lacks a portion of them. The sample consists of more than 95,000 clones, 75% to 90% of them appearing once. Sequencing was carried out using PBMCs. Receptors were obtained from a man aged 25-40 years in good health and CMV-seropositive.

This clone was observed a single time. The V and J genes are TRBV2 and TRBJ2-5, with D possibly being TRBD2 (6 bases). CDR1 is SNHLY, CDR2 FYNNEI, per germline. Trimming pared 6 bases from V and 2 bases from J, leaving 16 bases between. The CDR3 loop spans 15 amino acids. CDR3 nucleotides: TGTGCCAGCAGCGTAGCGGTCGGGGGTCAAGAGACCCAGTACTTC. It translates to CASSVAVGGQETQYF.

Turning to this clone: This same CDR3 is encoded by further DNA sequences in the sample. V gene TRBV5-1 combines with J gene TRBJ1-1; possibly TRBD1 for D (6 bases). The germline V gene encodes CDR1 SGHRS and CDR2 YFSETQ. V was pared by 4 bases and J by 2 bases, with 15 bases between. The CDR3 is 15 amino acids. In DNA, the CDR3 is TGCGCCAGCAGCCCCCGGGAGGGGGGAAACACTGAAGCTTTCTTT. The encoded protein is CASSPREGGNTEAFF.

This clone was detected only once. The chain combines TRBV7-8 with TRBJ1-5; the D is unclear. V was shortened by 0 bases and J by 7 bases, with 10 bases between the two germline ends. From germline, CDR1 is SGHVS and CDR2 FQNEAQ. This CDR3 contains 14 residues. The CDR3 protein is CASSLAINGQPQHF. The CDR3 nucleotides are TGTGCCAGCAGCTTAGCTATTAACGGGCAGCCCCAGCATTTT.

This sequence joins TRBV19 and TRBJ2-1; 7 nucleotides line up with TRBD2. Germline CDR1 is LNHDA and CDR2 is SQIVND (reference sequence). Unmatched junction bases numbered 17, after V lost 3 bases and J lost 12 bases. CDR3 length: 16 residues. The CDR3 spells CASSISSRGAGWGQFF. CDR3 nucleotide sequence: TGTGCCAGTAGTATCTCGTCCCGAGGAGCGGGGTGGGGGCAGTTCTTC.

In this sample, this clone turned up once. CDR3 bases: TGTGCCAGTAGTATCGGAGGGGCGGGTTCACCCCTCCACTTT. This sequence encodes CASSIGGAGSPLHF. The rearrangement links TRBV19 to TRBJ1-6; maybe TRBD1 (5 bases). V shed 3 bases and J shed 9 bases, with 12 bases lying between them. The length of the CDR3 is 14 residues. The germline CDR1 and CDR2 sequences are LNHDA and SQIVND (reference sequence).

V is TRBV19 and J is TRBJ1-3; the D gene is possibly TRBD1 (6 bases). The CDR3 length is 14 residues. From germline, CDR1 is LNHDA and CDR2 SQIVND (reference sequence). V lost 7 bases to trimming and J lost 0 bases, with 10 bases between them. CDR3 sequence reads: CASIQGHSGNTIYF. The CDR3 nucleotides are TGTGCCAGTATCCAGGGGCACTCTGGAAACACCATATATTTT.

The chain links TRBV12-5 to TRBJ1-5, with a tentative D call TRBD1 (6 bases). CDR3 length: 20 residues. The ends were cut back, 5 bases at V and 0 bases at J, with 26 bases in the middle. Per germline, CDR1 LGHNT and CDR2 FRNRAP. The CDR3 loop reads CASGIPVQGGVDYSNQPQHF. The CDR3 coding sequence is TGTGCTAGTGGTATCCCGGTTCAAGGGGGAGTGGATTATAGCAATCAGCCCCAGCATTTT.

The chain has TRBV11-3 and TRBJ2-1, with TRBD2 matching 14 bases. J lost 6 bases, V lost 1 base, and 11 bases had no gene match. The CDR3 totals 19 residues. Germline loops: CDR1 SGHNT, CDR2 YENEEA. The CDR3 is CASSLGRLAGGLRGNEQFF. DNA for the CDR3: TGTGCCAGCAGCTTAGGTCGACTAGCGGGGGGGCTAAGGGGCAATGAGCAGTTCTTC.

The rearrangement links TRBV19 to TRBJ1-5; D is unclear. The germline gives CDR1 LNHDA, CDR2 SQIVND (reference sequence). Trimming shortened V by 2 bases and J by 0 bases, and 8 bases separated the two germline ends. CDR3 length: 15 residues. The CDR3 DNA sequence: TGTGCCAGTAGTATACAGCGCAATAGCAATCAGCCCCAGCATTTT. Protein sequence: CASSIQRNSNQPQHF. The full variable domain, in which reference TRBV19 and TRBJ1-5 provide the parts outside the CDR3, is DGGITQSPKYLFRKEGQNVTLSCEQNLNHDAMYWYRQDPGQGLRLIYYSQIVNDFQKGDIAEGYSVSREKKESFPLTVTSAQKNPTAFYLCASSIQRNSNQPQHFGDGTRLSIL.

The rearrangement links TRBV18 to TRBJ1-2, with unresolved D. This CDR3 comprises 15 residues. The germline V gene has CDR1 KGHSH and CDR2 LQKENI. V gave up 4 bases and J gave up 2 bases, with 14 bases separating them. This CDR3 is CASSLRGWENYGYTF. DNA of the CDR3: TGTGCCAGCTCACTTCGGGGTTGGGAAAACTATGGCTACACCTTC.

The chain recombines TRBV7-2 with TRBJ2-5; TRBD1 aligns across 7 bases. The length of the CDR3 is 14 residues. CDR1 SGHTA and CDR2 FQGNSA come from the germline V gene. J was trimmed by 5 bases and V by 4 bases; bases with no gene match: 7. The CDR3 coding sequence is TGTGCCAGCAGCTCGACAGGGTTCGGGGAGACCCAGTACTTC. The encoded protein is CASSSTGFGETQYF.

This clone was counted a single time. V and J are TRBV30 and TRBJ2-3; TRBD2 matches 12 bases. The trim removed 3 bases at V and 0 bases at J, leaving 4 bases unmatched. The CDR3 consists of 16 residues. CDR1 GTSNPN and CDR2 SVGIG come from the germline V gene (reference sequence). In DNA, the CDR3 is TGTGCCTGGAGCCTACTAGCGGGGGGTAGCACAGATACGCAGTATTTT. As protein: CAWSLLAGGSTDTQYF.

The chain employs TRBV18 and TRBJ1-1; 8 bases map to TRBD1. From germline, CDR1 is KGHSH and CDR2 LQKENI. Germline trimming cut 0 bases from V and 3 bases from J; bases unmatched to any gene: 9. This CDR3 has 17 residues. CDR3 sequence reads: CASSPPFYNRGDTEAFF. In DNA form, the CDR3 reads TGTGCCAGCTCACCACCGTTCTACAACAGGGGGGACACTGAAGCTTTCTTT.

In its sample, this clone was seen once. The rearrangement links TRBV6-4 to TRBJ1-1; D possibly corresponds to TRBD1 (5 bases). CDR3 size: 12 residues. Germline V gene data show CDR1 as MRHNA and CDR2 as SNTAGT. The V end lost 2 bases, the J end lost 6 bases, and 7 bases lay between the germline ends. CDR3 residues: CASSDAGSEAFF. CDR3 DNA sequence: TGTGCCAGCAGTGACGCAGGGTCTGAAGCTTTCTTT.

The chain carries TRBV11-2 and TRBJ2-2, with D possibly matching TRBD2 (6 bases). V dropped 5 bases and J dropped 0 bases, with 16 bases sitting between them. Looked up from germline, CDR1 is SGHAT and CDR2 is FQNNGV. The CDR3 extends over 17 amino acids. This chain's CDR3 is CASSTLARTTNTGELFF. The CDR3 bases are TGTGCCAGCAGCACTCTAGCCCGGACTACGAACACCGGGGAGCTGTTTTTT.

This clone was observed a handful of times. The rearrangement uses TRBV15 and TRBJ2-2, with D unclear. This CDR3 comprises 15 residues. Germline V gives CDR1 LNHNV, CDR2 YYDKDF (reference sequence). V lost 0 bases to trimming and J lost 3 bases, with 8 bases between them. The CDR3, as DNA: TGTGCCACCAGCAGAGATCGGTCGGACACCGGGGAGCTGTTTTTT. Its protein is CATSRDRSDTGELFF.

The V call is TRBV6-4, the J call TRBJ1-1; TRBD1 aligns across 9 bases. The V segment lost 4 bases and the J segment 0 bases; nucleotides outside the gene matches: 12. Per the germline V gene, CDR1 is MRHNA and CDR2 is SNTAGT. This CDR3 contains 18 residues. Here the CDR3 DNA reads TGTGCCAGCAGTGCTAATGGGGGACAGGGTCTAATGAACACTGAAGCTTTCTTT. Translation: CASSANGGQGLMNTEAFF.

The V call is TRBV9, the J call TRBJ2-1; 13 bases are a match to TRBD2. From germline, CDR1 is SGDLS and CDR2 YYNGEE. This CDR3 region has 15 residues. Trimming took 4 bases from V and 9 from J; bases not matched to a gene: 7. The CDR3 sequence is CASSTPGLAGFEQFF. In DNA, the CDR3 is TGTGCCAGCAGCACCCCGGGACTAGCGGGGTTTGAGCAGTTCTTC.

The gene calls are TRBV5-1 and TRBJ2-1; tentative D call: TRBD1 (7 bases). Per the germline V gene, CDR1 is SGHRS and CDR2 is YFSETQ. V was trimmed by 4 bases and J by 1 base, leaving 18 bases between them. This CDR3 has 17 residues. CDR3 coding DNA: TGCGCCAGCAGCGCAGGGCAGGGGGGTACGTCCTACAATGAGCAGTTCTTC. Its protein product is CASSAGQGGTSYNEQFF.

The CDR3 here is CASSDRQVKTNYGYTF. The CDR3 coding sequence is TGTGCCAGCAGTGACCGACAGGTAAAAACTAACTATGGCTACACCTTC. The V call is TRBV6-4, the J call TRBJ1-2; D is perhaps TRBD1 (6 bases). Looked up from germline, CDR1 is MRHNA and CDR2 is SNTAGT. This CDR3 has 16 residues. Trimming removed 2 bases at V and 0 bases at J, with 13 bases between.

The CDR3 loop reads CATNRGSMNTEAFF. CDR3 DNA: TGTGCCACGAACCGGGGGTCTATGAACACTGAAGCTTTCTTT. The chain employs TRBV6-1 and TRBJ1-1; possible D gene TRBD1, 5 bases. Germline CDR1 is MNHNS and CDR2 is SASEGT. V lost 10 bases, J lost 0 bases, and 15 bases lay in between. This CDR3 has 14 amino acids.